These 29 T cell receptor beta chains share one sample of origin, sequenced in a study of chemoradiotherapy in HPV16-positive cancers. The protocol was immunoSEQ multiplex PCR, while the TCRdb copy is restricted to in-frame clones and leaves out a portion. The repertoire includes around 8,000 clones, 70% to 90% of them detected once, and 1.9% sits in the top ten. This sample was obtained from a patient who underwent chemoradiotherapy. The receptors derive from a human donor with HPV-associated anogenital cancer.

The chain links TRBV6-5 to TRBJ2-7; 7 positions agree with TRBD1. V lost 8 bases to trimming and J lost 0 bases; unmatched junction nucleotides: 10. Germline assignment: CDR1 MNHEY and CDR2 SVGAGI. The CDR3 runs to 15 residues. CDR3 loop: CASDCRGQSSYEQYF. CDR3 DNA sequence: TGTGCCAGCGATTGTAGGGGGCAGAGCTCCTACGAGCAGTACTTC.

This clone was seen more than once but under ten times. The V gene is TRBV4-3, the J gene TRBJ1-4; D is unresolved. This CDR3 is built from 10 residues. The germline CDR1 and CDR2 sequences are LGHNA and YSLEER. The ends were cut back, 5 bases at V and 14 bases at J, with 9 bases in the middle. CDR3 DNA: TGCGCCAGCAGCGCCGGCGAGCTGTTTTTT. Amino acids: CASSAGELFF.

V usage is TRBV28 and J usage is TRBJ1-1; D gene unclear. The V gene's germline CDR1 is MDHEN and CDR2 SYDVKM. CDR3 length equals 13 residues. V lost 1 base, J lost 4 bases, and 7 bases lay in between. Written as DNA, the CDR3 is TGTGCCAGCAGTTTATCATGGGGCACTGAAGCTTTCTTT. Protein sequence: CASSLSWGTEAFF.

The chain carries TRBV5-1 and TRBJ2-1; the D is unclear. The CDR3 is made up of 13 amino acids. V gave up 4 bases and J gave up 7 bases, with 12 bases separating them. Germline CDR1 and CDR2: SGHRS and YFSETQ. CDR3 sequence: CASSLVLSNEQFF. Here the CDR3 DNA reads TGCGCCAGCAGCCTCGTTCTGTCAAATGAGCAGTTCTTC.

The chain employs TRBV7-2 and TRBJ2-5; 9 bases line up with TRBD2. This CDR3 has 16 amino acids. Germline CDR1 SGHTA, CDR2 FQGNSA. With 3 bases clipped from V and 5 bases from J, the junction kept 10 bases outside the gene matches. In DNA, the CDR3 is TGTGCCAGCAGCTTCGGAGCGGGAGGTAGGACGGAGACCCAGTACTTC. This gives the protein CASSFGAGGRTETQYF.

The CDR3 nucleotides are TGTGCCGTAGACCGAAACCAAGAGACCCAGTACTTC. As protein: CAVDRNQETQYF. This chain links TRBV28 with TRBJ2-5; D is undetermined. The CDR3 is 12 amino acids. In germline, CDR1 is MDHEN, CDR2 SYDVKM. Trimming removed 11 bases at V and 0 bases at J, with 10 bases between.

This rearrangement joins TRBV11-2 to TRBJ1-5, with TRBD1 identical over 8 bases. The V gene's germline CDR1 is SGHAT and CDR2 FQNNGV. This CDR3 contains 17 residues. Trimming cost V 0 bases and J 2 bases; bases outside gene matches: 6. This CDR3 reads CASSLDPGTGGNQPQHF. CDR3 nucleotides: TGTGCCAGCAGCTTAGATCCGGGGACAGGCGGCAATCAGCCCCAGCATTTT. The variable domain in full, completed from reference TRBV11-2 and TRBJ1-5, reads EAGVAQSPRYKIIEKRQSVAFWCNPISGHATLYWYQQILGQGPKLLIQFQNNGVVDDSQLPKDRFSAERLKGVDSTLKIQPAKLEDSAVYLCASSLDPGTGGNQPQHFGDGTRLSIL.

V usage is TRBV6-1 and J usage is TRBJ2-7, with TRBD2 identical over 11 bases. The CDR3 covers 14 residues. The J segment lost 3 bases and the V segment lost 6 bases, leaving 4 bases of the junction unmatched. Germline CDR1 MNHNS, CDR2 SASEGT. The CDR3 sequence: CASRGTSGHYEQYF. The CDR3 DNA follows: TGTGCCAGCAGGGGGACTAGCGGACACTACGAGCAGTACTTC.

The chain couples TRBV5-6 to TRBJ2-3; D is possibly TRBD1 (7 bases). Germline assignment: CDR1 SGHDT and CDR2 YYEEEE. CDR3 length: 15 residues. Deletions cut 0 bases from V and 3 bases from J, with 11 bases between. CDR3 amino acids: CASSLATGRTDTQYF. The DNA of the CDR3 is TGTGCCAGCAGCTTGGCGACAGGGAGGACAGATACGCAGTATTTT.

V and J are TRBV28 and TRBJ2-5; TRBD2 agrees at 8 bases. V lost 5 bases, J lost 1 base, and 3 bases stayed unmatched. From germline, CDR1 is MDHEN and CDR2 SYDVKM. This CDR3 has 14 amino acids. Written as DNA, the CDR3 is TGTGCCAGCAGTGGTAGCGGGGTCCAAGAGACCCAGTACTTC. Encoded protein: CASSGSGVQETQYF.

This sequence joins TRBV5-6 and TRBJ2-3, with D tentatively TRBD2 (6 bases). The V and J ends lost 4 bases and 8 bases respectively, with 11 bases between them. Germline V gives CDR1 SGHDT, CDR2 YYEEEE. The CDR3 is 12 amino acids. The CDR3 reads CASSGDFRTQYF. CDR3 nucleotides: TGTGCCAGCAGCGGGGACTTTCGTACGCAGTATTTT. Looking up the rest from reference TRBV5-6 and TRBJ2-3 gives the full variable domain: DAGVTQSPTHLIKTRGQQVTLRCSPKSGHDTVSWYQQALGQGPQFIFQYYEEEERQRGNFPDRFSGHQFPNYSSELNVNALLLGDSALYLCASSGDFRTQYFGPGTRLTVL.

The chain joins TRBV5-6 to TRBJ2-1; TRBD2 agrees at 9 bases. The CDR3 totals 15 residues. CDR1 and CDR2 (germline): SGHDT, YYEEEE. Germline trimming cut 7 bases from V and 10 bases from J; bases unmatched to any gene: 15. CDR3 DNA sequence: TGTGCCAGCTTGGGGGCTAGCGGGACGGTGGAGGAGCAGTTCTTC. The encoded protein is CASLGASGTVEEQFF.

The gene calls are TRBV28 and TRBJ1-2; possible D gene TRBD1, 6 bases. The ends were cut back, 9 bases at V and 4 bases at J, with 9 bases in the middle. The CDR3 loop spans 11 amino acids. The germline CDR1 and CDR2 sequences are MDHEN and SYDVKM. In nucleotides, the CDR3 is TGTGCCAGTCAGGGGCGCTATGGCTACACCTTC. Translation gives CASQGRYGYTF.

This clone was detected a few times. CDR3 sequence reads: CASSHTLTATNTGELFF. The CDR3 DNA reads TGTGCCAGCAGCCACACCCTGACAGCGACGAACACCGGGGAGCTGTTTTTT. The chain recombines TRBV28 with TRBJ2-2, with a tentative D call TRBD1 (5 bases). The length of the CDR3 is 17 residues. Trimming took 6 bases from V and 0 from J, leaving 17 bases between them. Germline V CDR1 and CDR2: MDHEN, SYDVKM.

The rearrangement joins TRBV5-1 to TRBJ1-2; D is possibly TRBD1 (5 bases). Trimming pared 4 bases from V and 2 bases from J, leaving 15 bases between. Germline CDR1 is SGHRS and CDR2 is YFSETQ. The CDR3 is 15 residues long. CDR3: CASSLGGTRNYGYTF. Written as DNA, the CDR3 is TGCGCCAGCAGCCTGGGAGGGACCAGAAACTATGGCTACACCTTC.

This clone was recorded only once. J is TRBJ2-3 and V is TRBV4-1; D possibly uses TRBD1 or TRBD2 (6 bases each). Germline V lookup: CDR1 MGHRA, CDR2 YSYEKL. The CDR3 covers 17 residues. Trimming left V 1 base short and J 1 base short, with 15 bases between. The CDR3 nucleotides are TGCGCCAGCAGCCAAGTGGCTGGAGGGGGTGGCACAGATACGCAGTATTTT. Protein: CASSQVAGGGGTDTQYF.

CDR3 loop: CASSPRGGAAEAFF. The CDR3 bases are TGCGCCAGCAGCCCCCGGGGGGGTGCCGCTGAAGCTTTCTTT. This chain uses TRBV5-1 with TRBJ1-1; TRBD1 might be the D (5 bases). This CDR3 is built from 14 residues. Germline CDR1 SGHRS, CDR2 YFSETQ. Trimming took off 4 bases at V and 6 bases at J, with 16 bases between the two ends. The whole variable domain, filled in from reference TRBV5-1 and TRBJ1-1, reads KAGVTQTPRYLIKTRGQQVTLSCSPISGHRSVSWYQQTPGQGLQFLFEYFSETQRNKGNFPGRFSGRQFSNSRSEMNVSTLELGDSALYLCASSPRGGAAEAFFGQGTRLTVV.

This chain connects TRBV15 to TRBJ2-3; D may correspond to TRBD1 or TRBD2 (5 bases each). The V end lost 8 bases, the J end lost 5 bases, and 8 bases lay between the germline ends. Germline CDR1 and CDR2: LNHNV and YYDKDF (reference sequence). The CDR3 loop spans 11 amino acids. In DNA, the CDR3 is TGTGCCACCGAGAGGGGAGATACGCAGTATTTT. It specifies CATERGDTQYF. The complete variable domain, with remaining parts taken from reference TRBV15 and TRBJ2-3, reads DAMVIQNPRYQVTQFGKPVTLSCSQTLNHNVMYWYQQKSSQAPKLLFHYYDKDFNNEADTPDNFQSRRPNTSFCFLDIRSPGLGDTAMYLCATERGDTQYFGPGTRLTVL.

This sequence joins TRBV5-5 and TRBJ2-3; D may be TRBD2 (6 bases). The CDR3 totals 16 residues. Germline V lookup: CDR1 SGHKS, CDR2 YYEKEE (reference sequence). The V end was cut by 3 bases, the J end by 1 base, with 15 bases between. For the CDR3, the DNA is TGTGCCAGCAGCTCAGGGTGGGGGGTCGGCACAGATACGCAGTATTTT. Its translation: CASSSGWGVGTDTQYF.

The chain couples TRBV5-8 to TRBJ2-3, with 10 bases aligning to TRBD2. This CDR3 is built from 15 residues. CDR1 and CDR2 from the germline V gene are SGHTS and YDEGEE. Trimming cost V 0 bases and J 4 bases; bases outside gene matches: 2. The CDR3 sequence: CASSLGLAGSDTQYF. DNA for the CDR3: TGTGCCAGCAGCTTGGGACTAGCGGGCTCAGATACGCAGTATTTT.

The V call is TRBV18, the J call TRBJ2-1; the D gene is possibly TRBD2 (5 bases). Germline loops: CDR1 KGHSH, CDR2 LQKENI. V lost 3 bases, J lost 10 bases, and 10 bases lay in between. This CDR3 region has 12 residues. CDR3 nucleotide sequence: TGTGCCAGCTCACCTAGCGCTAGGGAGCAGTTCTTC. Amino acid sequence: CASSPSAREQFF.

The rearrangement links TRBV28 to TRBJ2-7, with 8 bases that match TRBD2. The CDR3 consists of 16 residues. V lost 6 bases and J lost 5; bases outside the gene matches: 15. CDR1 and CDR2 from the germline V gene are MDHEN and SYDVKM. In DNA, the CDR3 is TGTGCCAGCAGCGCCCTCGGGGGGGAATCGGATGACGAGCAGTACTTC. This codes for CASSALGGESDDEQYF.

This chain joins TRBV19 and TRBJ1-1, with 7 bases fitting TRBD1. Germline V gene lookup returns CDR1 LNHDA and CDR2 SQIVND (reference sequence). The J segment lost 3 bases and the V segment lost 1 base, leaving 8 bases of the junction unmatched. This CDR3 has 16 amino acids. The CDR3, as DNA: TGTGCCAGTAGTATAGGAACAGGGGCGGGTGACACTGAAGCTTTCTTT. This encodes CASSIGTGAGDTEAFF. The variable domain in full, completed from reference TRBV19 and TRBJ1-1, reads DGGITQSPKYLFRKEGQNVTLSCEQNLNHDAMYWYRQDPGQGLRLIYYSQIVNDFQKGDIAEGYSVSREKKESFPLTVTSAQKNPTAFYLCASSIGTGAGDTEAFFGQGTRLTVV.

This clone has only one observation. The chain links TRBV15 to TRBJ2-5; a weak D match, TRBD1 (5 bases). Germline V gives CDR1 LNHNV, CDR2 YYDKDF (reference sequence). This CDR3 is built from 16 residues. V was pared by 4 bases and J by 5 bases, with 20 bases between. The CDR3 loop is CATSTQDTTGTETQYF. The CDR3 DNA follows: TGTGCCACCAGCACTCAGGACACAACAGGAACCGAGACCCAGTACTTC. The full variable domain, with the rest looked up from reference TRBV15 and TRBJ2-5, is DAMVIQNPRYQVTQFGKPVTLSCSQTLNHNVMYWYQQKSSQAPKLLFHYYDKDFNNEADTPDNFQSRRPNTSFCFLDIRSPGLGDTAMYLCATSTQDTTGTETQYFGPGTRLLVL.

The V gene is TRBV1, the J gene TRBJ2-6; TRBD2 is taken as the D call from the table, unchecked against the DNA. TRBV1 is given as a pseudogene. This CDR3 is 14 amino acids long. For the CDR3, the DNA is TGCACCAGCAGTTACCGGAGTTGGGCCAACGTCCTGACTTTC. Translation gives CTSSYRSWANVLTF.

The chain has TRBV2 and TRBJ2-6; D gene ambiguous. The V and J ends lost 4 bases and 4 bases respectively, with 5 bases between them. The germline V gene has CDR1 SNHLY and CDR2 FYNNEI. The CDR3 length is 13 residues. CDR3 sequence reads: CASSGAGANVLTF. The CDR3 nucleotides are TGTGCCAGCAGTGGGGCCGGGGCCAACGTCCTGACTTTC. Filled out from reference TRBV2 and TRBJ2-6, the complete variable domain reads EPEVTQTPSHQVTQMGQEVILRCVPISNHLYFYWYRQILGQKVEFLVSFYNNEISEKSEIFDDQFSVERPDGSNFTLKIRSTKLEDSAMYFCASSGAGANVLTFGAGSRLTVL.

V is TRBV4-2 and J is TRBJ2-7, with TRBD1 identical over 7 bases. V shed 6 bases and J 0 bases; nucleotides not matched to a gene: 11. The CDR3 is made up of 16 amino acids. Germline assignment: CDR1 LGHNA and CDR2 YNFKEQ. This chain's CDR3 is CASRLYDRANSYEQYF. CDR3 nucleotide sequence: TGTGCCAGCAGGTTATATGACAGGGCTAACTCCTACGAGCAGTACTTC.

V and J are TRBV2 and TRBJ1-2; TRBD1 might be the D (5 bases). Trimming left V 5 bases short and J 5 bases short, with 9 bases between. Germline V gene lookup returns CDR1 SNHLY and CDR2 FYNNEI. CDR3 length: 12 residues. The chain's CDR3 is CASSRGDYGYTF. The CDR3, as DNA: TGTGCCAGCAGTAGGGGAGATTATGGCTACACCTTC.

This clone has just a few counts. An end of the junction differs from the germline gene, which may be a read error. The rearrangement joins TRBV19 to TRBJ1-2; 8 nucleotides agree with TRBD1. CDR1 and CDR2 from the germline V gene are LNHDA and SQIVND (reference sequence). The CDR3 runs to 12 residues. CDR3: CASWDRNSGYTF. The CDR3 DNA reads as TGTGCCTCCTGGGACAGGAACTCTGGCTACACCTTC.